The 14 T cell receptor beta chains below were found in one sample sequenced in a study of type 1 regulatory T cells (dated by TCRdb to the early 2020s). Reads for this sample came from an Illumina MiSeq. The raw public reads went through TCRdb reprocessing: fastp at Q25, MiXCR clone calling, in-frame beta chains kept. Under each unique CDR3 protein, matching rows form one entry showing the most common genes and DNA. This sample has about 100,000 distinct CDR3 sequences in its table, and roughly 28% of those were observed once. Clones ranked in the top ten supply approximately 2.2% of the sample. The sample consisted of CD4+ T cells, either the whole sample or a sorted fraction (not recorded which). The source is a human donor in good health.

There are a few counts of this clonotype. The rearrangement joins TRBV5-1 to TRBJ1-1; a possible D gene is TRBD1 (6 bases). CDR3 length: 13 amino acids. CDR1 and CDR2 from the germline V gene are SGHRS and YFSETQ. Between the trimmed V and J ends, which lost 6 bases and 4 bases, there was a span of 13 bases. DNA of the CDR3: TGCGCCAGCAAAGACCTGGGGGCCACTGAAGCTTTCTTT. Translating gives CASKDLGATEAFF.

The V gene is TRBV7-2, the J gene TRBJ2-3; D not resolved. Germline assignment: CDR1 SGHTA and CDR2 FQGNSA. Trimming stripped 4 bases from V and 7 bases from J, with 12 bases between. The CDR3 sequence is 13 residues long. CDR3 loop: CASSSPGLYTQYF. In nucleotides, the CDR3 is TGTGCCAGCAGCTCCCCCGGCCTATATACGCAGTATTTT.

This clonotype has only a few counts. V gene TRBV29-1 combines with J gene TRBJ2-5; 8 nucleotides line up with TRBD2. CDR1 and CDR2 from the germline V gene are SQVTM and ANQGSEA. The V gene end was trimmed by 5 bases and the J gene end by 3 bases; junction bases not matched to a gene: 2. The CDR3 covers 12 residues. The CDR3 coding sequence is TGCAGCGTTCGCGGGGGGAAAGAGACCCAGTACTTC. Encoded protein: CSVRGGKETQYF.

The chain joins TRBV7-8 to TRBJ2-7; 8 nucleotides line up with TRBD1. Losses at the gene ends were 5 bases for V and 4 bases for J; bases not matched to a gene: 7. The V gene's germline CDR1 is SGHVS and CDR2 FQNEAQ. CDR3 length equals 14 residues. Here the CDR3 DNA reads TGTGCCAGCAGCGACCAGGGGGCGCGGTACGAGCAGTACTTC. Encoded protein: CASSDQGARYEQYF.

There are a few counts of this clonotype. This sequence joins TRBV10-3 and TRBJ1-1; no reliable D call. The CDR3 spans 13 residues. The V and J ends lost 0 bases and 1 base respectively, with 3 bases between them. Germline CDR1 reads ENHRY; CDR2 reads SYGVKD. The CDR3 is CAISESRNTEAFF. For the CDR3, the DNA is TGTGCCATCAGTGAGTCGCGGAACACTGAAGCTTTCTTT.

The chain carries TRBV5-1 and TRBJ2-6; D may be TRBD1 (5 bases). The germline V gene has CDR1 SGHRS and CDR2 YFSETQ. Trimming stripped 4 bases from V and 4 bases from J, with 18 bases between. The CDR3 extends over 17 amino acids. The CDR3 sequence is CASSPGTGNLGANVLTF. The CDR3 DNA reads as TGCGCCAGCAGCCCCGGCACAGGAAATCTCGGGGCCAACGTCCTGACTTTC.

The chain links TRBV7-9 to TRBJ2-1, with 9 bases that match TRBD2. With 6 bases clipped from V and 4 bases from J, the junction kept 7 bases outside the gene matches. Germline V lookup: CDR1 SEHNR, CDR2 FQNEAQ (reference sequence). The CDR3 spans 15 residues. As DNA, the CDR3 is TGTGCCAGCAGTGGGGCTAGCGGGATATACAATGAGCAGTTCTTC. It translates to CASSGASGIYNEQFF.

CDR3 in amino acids: CASSPDAGGMNTEAFF. CDR3 coding DNA: TGTGCCAGCAGCCCCGACGCGGGAGGAATGAACACTGAAGCTTTCTTT. The gene calls are TRBV7-2 and TRBJ1-1; D gene ambiguous. The germline V and J ends were trimmed by 5 bases and 0 bases, with 16 bases remaining between them. CDR1 is SGHTA, CDR2 FQGNSA, per germline. The CDR3 runs to 16 residues.

This clonotype showed up just a few times. This rearrangement joins TRBV20-1 to TRBJ1-5; the match to TRBD1 covers 11 bases. There are 16 residues in the CDR3. After removal of 0 bases from V and 7 bases from J, the junction contained 8 bases not matched to a gene. Germline CDR1 DFQATT, CDR2 SNEGSKA (reference sequence). CDR3 nucleotide sequence: TGCAGTGCTAGAGATGCCCGGACAGGGGGCGAACAGCCCCAGCATTTT. The encoded protein is CSARDARTGGEQPQHF.

This clonotype was detected a few times. The chain combines TRBV6-1 with TRBJ2-6; TRBD1 agrees at 8 bases. Germline-derived CDR1 and CDR2 are MNHNS and SASEGT. V was pared by 0 bases and J by 0 bases, with 4 bases of the junction left unmatched. The CDR3 is 18 residues long. The CDR3, as DNA: TGTGCCAGCAGTGAAGCTGGGACAGGATCCTCTGGGGCCAACGTCCTGACTTTC. It specifies CASSEAGTGSSGANVLTF.

This chain joins TRBV20-1 and TRBJ2-7; 9 nucleotides match TRBD1. V lost 5 bases, J lost 4 bases, and 6 bases stayed unmatched. Per germline, CDR1 DFQATT and CDR2 SNEGSKA (reference sequence). CDR3 length: 13 amino acids. CDR3 loop: CSADGQGRYEQYF. The CDR3 DNA is TGCAGTGCTGACGGACAGGGGAGGTACGAGCAGTACTTC.

The gene calls are TRBV19 and TRBJ2-2, with no clear D. Germline-derived CDR1 and CDR2 are LNHDA and SQIVND (reference sequence). This CDR3 contains 16 residues. V shed 3 bases and J shed 4 bases, with 15 bases lying between them. CDR3 nucleotides: TGTGCCAGTAGTATCAGTTGGTCTACCGTCACCGGGGAGCTGTTTTTT. Translating it yields CASSISWSTVTGELFF.

V usage is TRBV5-4 and J usage is TRBJ2-2; weak D call: TRBD1 (6 bases). This CDR3 region has 15 residues. Germline V gene lookup returns CDR1 SGHNT and CDR2 YYREEE (reference sequence). Trimming removed 5 bases at V and 2 bases at J, with 13 bases between. CDR3 amino acids: CASRPGHLNTGELFF. CDR3 sequence (DNA): TGTGCCAGCAGACCGGGACACCTAAACACCGGGGAGCTGTTTTTT.

A few counts support this clonotype. The V and J genes are TRBV5-4 and TRBJ2-7; tentative D call: TRBD1 (5 bases). The CDR3 covers 15 residues. Trimming pared 0 bases from V and 4 bases from J, leaving 14 bases between. Germline-derived CDR1 and CDR2 are SGHNT and YYREEE (reference sequence). The DNA for the CDR3 is TGTGCCAGCAGCTTGGCAGGGTCAGGGTTGTACGAGCAGTACTTC. This sequence encodes CASSLAGSGLYEQYF.